This T cell receptor beta chain was documented in a study of breast tumors, draining lymph nodes, adjacent tissues. Overall study results and limits: Data fit most tumor T cells coming from lymph node, expanding in tumor. Data only fit, rather than demonstrated, lymph node origin of most tumor T cells. Tumor and nontumor repertoires were significantly more similar in luminal-like than in basal-like breast cancer. Tumor TCR diversity was below lymph nodes but above nontumor tissue.

TCRdb itself ran the multiplex PCR reads through MiXCR, one entry per CDR3 protein. The table includes fewer than 140,000 distinct CDR3 sequences, roughly 29% detected once. This clonotype occurred many times. Its target is unknown. The lymph nodes were axillary draining lymph nodes from breast cancer patients. The germline V and J ends were trimmed by 5 bases and 7 bases, with 2 bases remaining between them. Germline assignment: CDR1 SEHNR and CDR2 FQNEAQ (reference sequence). This CDR3 has 9 residues. The chain is built from TRBV7-9 and TRBJ1-1; the D is unclear. The origin of this receptor is a female donor with breast cancer. Some clones in this sample may be carry-over from other donors' samples. Sequenced: axillary lymph node tissue. The CDR3 region is CASSREAFF. CDR3 in DNA: TGTGCCAGCAGCCGTGAAGCTTTCTTT.